This T cell receptor beta chain was captured in a study of cytomegalovirus exposure and HLA in healthy donors. Data came from immunoSEQ multiplex PCR; TCRdb stores just in-frame clones and leaves some out. The sample lists around 200,000 clones, about 86% seen once, with over 2.5% in the top ten. The donors formed part of the approximately 110-subject validation cohort, distinct from the roughly 700-subject first cohort. The V end was cut by 3 bases, the J end by 3 bases, with 6 bases between. The CDR3 is 12 residues long. Germline V gives CDR1 SGHDT, CDR2 YYEEEE. The sample consisted of PBMCs. The J gene is TRBJ1-2, the V gene TRBV5-6; D not resolved. The sequence was obtained from a young woman in good health and CMV-seronegative. CDR3 sequence (DNA): TGTGCCAGCAGCTCCGACTACTATGGCTACACCTTC. It codes for CASSSDYYGYTF.